This T cell receptor (beta chain) is drawn from a study of response to subunit inactivated influenza vaccine. Findings and limits, study-wide: New T cells are recruited in small numbers by each seasonal influenza vaccination, according to the authors' suggestion.

There are 13 residues in the CDR3. Trimming pared 7 bases from V and 2 bases from J, leaving 13 bases between. The germline V gene has CDR1 SQVTM and CDR2 ANQGSEA. TCRdb called the RT-PCR reads again in MiXCR, with one record for every CDR3 protein. This sample has around 580,000 distinct CDR3 sequences, with approximately 15% found just once. Many counts were recorded for this clonotype. Its specificity is unknown. The V call is TRBV29-1, the J call TRBJ2-3; D possibly uses TRBD1 or TRBD2 (5 bases each). This clonotype was sampled from a man aged 45-65 years who received an inactivated influenza vaccine. Specimen: PBMCs from blood, collected about 13 days after vaccination. The CDR3 here is CSGDAGLTDTQYF. CDR3 coding DNA: TGCAGCGGGGACGCCGGACTCACAGATACGCAGTATTTT.